These T cell receptor beta chains were read from a single sample in a study of blood T cell repertoires in COVID-19. Method: immunoSEQ multiplex PCR; TCRdb's copy keeps in-frame clones and lacks some. The data hold about 200,000 clones, with roughly 90% observed a single time. Sample: peripheral blood. The source of these receptors is an older woman with acute or convalescent COVID-19. Each CDR3 is given with its conserved first and last residue. The order of the fields is J gene, D gene, clone size, V gene, CDR3 DNA, CDR3 protein. D genes are given only for firm matches. Clone size is shown for a subset of rows, as once, few, many or a class of expanded clone.

J gene: TRBJ2-3; D gene: -; clone size: -; V gene: TRBV10-2; CDR3 DNA: TGCGCCAGCAGTATTACCAGGGGTGCAGATACGCAGTATTTT; CDR3 protein: CASSITRGADTQYF
J gene: TRBJ1-1; D gene: TRBD1; clone size: -; V gene: TRBV5-1; CDR3 DNA: TGCGCCAGCGGACAGGGGGCTAACACTGAAGCTTTCTTT; CDR3 protein: CASGQGANTEAFF
J gene: TRBJ1-6; D gene: -; clone size: -; V gene: TRBV5-1; CDR3 DNA: TGCGCCAGCAGCGGTCCGGGACACTATAATTCACCCCTCCACTTT; CDR3 protein: CASSGPGHYNSPLHF
J gene: TRBJ2-1; D gene: TRBD2; clone size: few; V gene: TRBV29-1; CDR3 DNA: TGCAGCGTTGAAGAGGTGTCGACTAGCGGGAGGGCCGGTGAGCAGTTCTTC; CDR3 protein: CSVEEVSTSGRAGEQFF
J gene: TRBJ2-5; D gene: -; clone size: -; V gene: TRBV4-3; CDR3 DNA: TGCGCCAGCAGCCAAGATCTCAGGGGCCAAGAGACCCAGTACTTC; CDR3 protein: CASSQDLRGQETQYF
J gene: TRBJ2-5; D gene: TRBD2; clone size: -; V gene: TRBV14; CDR3 DNA: TGTGCCAGCAGCCTACTTTCCGGGGGGGGAACGCGGGAGACCCAGTACTTC; CDR3 protein: CASSLLSGGGTRETQYF
J gene: TRBJ2-7; D gene: -; clone size: once; V gene: TRBV12-5; CDR3 DNA: TGTGCTAGTGGTGCCACACCGGGACTTCCAGCCTACGAGCAGTACTTC; CDR3 protein: CASGATPGLPAYEQYF
J gene: TRBJ2-1; D gene: TRBD1; clone size: -; V gene: TRBV11-2; CDR3 DNA: TGTGCCAGCAGCTTCACCGACAGGGCCAATGAGCAGTTCTTC; CDR3 protein: CASSFTDRANEQFF
J gene: TRBJ2-7; D gene: TRBD2; clone size: -; V gene: TRBV7-3; CDR3 DNA: TGTGCCACCTTTGGGGGCTTAGCGGGAGGGCCGGTCGAGCAGTACTTC; CDR3 protein: CATFGGLAGGPVEQYF
J gene: TRBJ2-7; D gene: -; clone size: few; V gene: TRBV6-5; CDR3 DNA: TGTGCCAGCAGTCTTGACCGGGTTGAGCAGTACTTC; CDR3 protein: CASSLDRVEQYF
J gene: TRBJ2-2; D gene: -; clone size: -; V gene: TRBV7-3; CDR3 DNA: TGTGCCAGCAGCCCAGGGAACACCGGGGAGCTGTTTTTT; CDR3 protein: CASSPGNTGELFF
J gene: TRBJ2-7; D gene: -; clone size: -; V gene: TRBV3-1/TRBV3-2; CDR3 DNA: TGTGCCAGCAGCATCTTTTGGGCAGGCTCCTACGAGCAGTACTTC; CDR3 protein: CASSIFWAGSYEQYF
J gene: TRBJ2-5; D gene: TRBD2; clone size: -; V gene: TRBV6-2/TRBV6-3; CDR3 DNA: TGTGCCAGCAGCCAGGGGACTAGCGGCCAAGAGACCCAGTACTTC; CDR3 protein: CASSQGTSGQETQYF
J gene: TRBJ1-1; D gene: -; clone size: once; V gene: TRBV14; CDR3 DNA: TGTGCCAGCAGCCAAGAATCGGGGTTACGCACTGAAGCTTTCTTT; CDR3 protein: CASSQESGLRTEAFF
J gene: TRBJ2-1; D gene: -; clone size: -; V gene: TRBV6-5; CDR3 DNA: TGTGCCAGCAGTCTATCTTCGTCCTACAATGAGCAGTTCTTC; CDR3 protein: CASSLSSSYNEQFF
J gene: TRBJ2-5; D gene: -; clone size: -; V gene: TRBV15; CDR3 DNA: TGTGCCACCAGCAGAGATTTGGGGCCACAAGAGACCCAGTACTTC; CDR3 protein: CATSRDLGPQETQYF
J gene: TRBJ2-1; D gene: -; clone size: -; V gene: TRBV5-1; CDR3 DNA: TGCGCCAGCAGCCCGCAGGGAGGGGGTGGCAATGAGCAGTTCTTC; CDR3 protein: CASSPQGGGGNEQFF
J gene: TRBJ1-2; D gene: TRBD1; clone size: -; V gene: TRBV13; CDR3 DNA: TGTGCCAGCAGCTTACGTAGGACAGGGACAGGCTATGGCTACACCTTC; CDR3 protein: CASSLRRTGTGYGYTF
J gene: TRBJ2-3; D gene: -; clone size: -; V gene: TRBV3-1/TRBV3-2; CDR3 DNA: TGTGCCAGCAACACGAGGGGCACAGATACGCAGTATTTT; CDR3 protein: CASNTRGTDTQYF
J gene: TRBJ2-7; D gene: TRBD1; clone size: -; V gene: TRBV7-2; CDR3 DNA: TGTGCCAGCAGCTTAGGCCCCCACGGGACAGGGGCTACCTACGAGCAGTACTTC; CDR3 protein: CASSLGPHGTGATYEQYF
J gene: TRBJ1-6; D gene: -; clone size: -; V gene: TRBV6-5; CDR3 DNA: TGTGCCAGCAGACTGGGGGGTTCACCCCTCCACTTT; CDR3 protein: CASRLGGSPLHF
J gene: TRBJ1-5; D gene: -; clone size: -; V gene: TRBV19; CDR3 DNA: TGTGCCAGTAGTATTACAGGGAGCAATCAGCCCCAGCATTTT; CDR3 protein: CASSITGSNQPQHF
J gene: TRBJ2-3; D gene: TRBD2; clone size: -; V gene: TRBV3-1/TRBV3-2; CDR3 DNA: TGTGCCAGCAGCCCACGTCCGGGAGGGTACACAGATACGCAGTATTTT; CDR3 protein: CASSPRPGGYTDTQYF
J gene: TRBJ1-2; D gene: -; clone size: -; V gene: TRBV4-1; CDR3 DNA: TGCGCCAGCAGCCAAGATTGGGCCAGTAACTATGGCTACACCTTC; CDR3 protein: CASSQDWASNYGYTF
J gene: TRBJ2-1; D gene: TRBD1; clone size: -; V gene: TRBV14; CDR3 DNA: TGTGCCAGCAGCCAACTTGGACAGGGGGTCAATGAGCAGTTCTTC; CDR3 protein: CASSQLGQGVNEQFF
J gene: TRBJ1-2; D gene: -; clone size: -; V gene: TRBV7-9; CDR3 DNA: TGTGCCAGCAGCTCCCAGGTGATGGGAGCGGAATATGGCTACACCTTC; CDR3 protein: CASSSQVMGAEYGYTF
J gene: TRBJ1-3; D gene: -; clone size: -; V gene: TRBV5-1; CDR3 DNA: TGCGCCAGCAGCTTGGCCGGGAGGGGCGCTGGAAACACCATATATTTT; CDR3 protein: CASSLAGRGAGNTIYF
J gene: TRBJ2-7; D gene: TRBD1; clone size: -; V gene: TRBV10-3; CDR3 DNA: TGTGCCATCAGTAGTACAGGGGTTGACGAGCAGTACTTC; CDR3 protein: CAISSTGVDEQYF
J gene: TRBJ1-1; D gene: -; clone size: -; V gene: TRBV12-5; CDR3 DNA: TGTGCTAGTGGTCTCGAAGGACAGTCGAACACTGAAGCTTTCTTT; CDR3 protein: CASGLEGQSNTEAFF
J gene: TRBJ1-5; D gene: -; clone size: -; V gene: TRBV27; CDR3 DNA: TGTGCCAGCAGTCTAGGTGACGGCAATCAGCCCCAGCATTTT; CDR3 protein: CASSLGDGNQPQHF
J gene: TRBJ2-1; D gene: TRBD2; clone size: -; V gene: TRBV4-3; CDR3 DNA: TGCGCCAGCAGCCGACTACTAGCGGGAGACAATGAGCAGTTCTTC; CDR3 protein: CASSRLLAGDNEQFF
J gene: TRBJ1-5; D gene: -; clone size: -; V gene: TRBV7-2; CDR3 DNA: TGTGCCAGCAGTTATTATAGCAATCAGCCCCAGCATTTT; CDR3 protein: CASSYYSNQPQHF
J gene: TRBJ2-3; D gene: -; clone size: -; V gene: TRBV14; CDR3 DNA: TGTGCCAGCAGCCAACCCGCCAGGATGTCTAGCACAGATACGCAGTATTTT; CDR3 protein: CASSQPARMSSTDTQYF
J gene: TRBJ1-5; D gene: -; clone size: -; V gene: TRBV10-3; CDR3 DNA: TGTGCCATCAGTGAGGGGGGGGATCAGCCCCAGCATTTT; CDR3 protein: CAISEGGDQPQHF
J gene: TRBJ1-5; D gene: -; clone size: -; V gene: TRBV28; CDR3 DNA: TGTGCCAGCAGTATCCGGGAGTATAGCAATCAGCCCCAGCATTTT; CDR3 protein: CASSIREYSNQPQHF
J gene: TRBJ2-7; D gene: TRBD2; clone size: -; V gene: TRBV20-1; CDR3 DNA: TGCAGTGCTAGTGCGGGGGGCGCGGTTCGCTCCTACGAGCAGTACTTC; CDR3 protein: CSASAGGAVRSYEQYF
J gene: TRBJ2-5; D gene: TRBD2; clone size: -; V gene: TRBV29-1; CDR3 DNA: TGCAGCGTGCTAGCGGGAGGGCGGCAAGAGACCCAGTACTTC; CDR3 protein: CSVLAGGRQETQYF
J gene: TRBJ2-1; D gene: TRBD2; clone size: -; V gene: TRBV6-6; CDR3 DNA: TGTGCCAGCAGTTACATGGGACTAGGTGCTGGTGATGAGCAGTTCTTC; CDR3 protein: CASSYMGLGAGDEQFF
J gene: TRBJ2-7; D gene: TRBD1; clone size: once; V gene: TRBV3-1/TRBV3-2; CDR3 DNA: TGTGCCAGCAGCCGCCCCGGGACAGGGAACTCCGAGCAGTACTTC; CDR3 protein: CASSRPGTGNSEQYF
J gene: TRBJ1-2; D gene: -; clone size: -; V gene: TRBV2; CDR3 DNA: TGTGCCAGCAGTGAAGGAGCTAACTATGGCTACACCTTC; CDR3 protein: CASSEGANYGYTF
J gene: TRBJ1-5; D gene: -; clone size: -; V gene: TRBV7-9; CDR3 DNA: TGTGCCAGCAGCTTAGAACAGGGCCAGCCCCAGCATTTT; CDR3 protein: CASSLEQGQPQHF
J gene: TRBJ1-4; D gene: -; clone size: -; V gene: TRBV5-1; CDR3 DNA: TGCGCCAGCAGCCCGGACAGCCTGAAAAATGAAAAACTGTTTTTT; CDR3 protein: CASSPDSLKNEKLFF
J gene: TRBJ2-2; D gene: -; clone size: -; V gene: TRBV4-1; CDR3 DNA: TGCGCCAGCATGTGGCAGGCGGGGACGATCACCGGGGAGCTGTTTTTT; CDR3 protein: CASMWQAGTITGELFF
J gene: TRBJ2-1; D gene: TRBD2; clone size: few; V gene: TRBV4-2; CDR3 DNA: TGTGCCAGCAGCCAACTAGCGGGGGGGCCATCCTACAATGAGCAGTTCTTC; CDR3 protein: CASSQLAGGPSYNEQFF
J gene: TRBJ2-1; D gene: TRBD1; clone size: -; V gene: TRBV6-2/TRBV6-3; CDR3 DNA: TGTGCCAGCAGCACACCTGGGACAGCATCCTACAATGAGCAGTTCTTC; CDR3 protein: CASSTPGTASYNEQFF
J gene: TRBJ2-1; D gene: TRBD2; clone size: -; V gene: TRBV28; CDR3 DNA: TGTGCCAGCATCGTCCTAGCGGGAGGGCACTACGAGCAGTTCTTC; CDR3 protein: CASIVLAGGHYEQFF